Following are 8 T cell receptor beta chains from one sample sequenced in a study of cytomegalovirus exposure and HLA in healthy donors (dated by TCRdb to 2016 to 2017). Libraries were constructed by the immunoSEQ multiplex PCR assay. The multiplex PCR relied on a mix of 60 forward primers for TCR Vbeta segments and 13 reverse primers for TCR Jbeta segments. What TCRdb holds here is the immuneACCESS table cut down to in-frame rearrangements. Part of the clones is not present; checked against another copy, under half of the missing clones reflect an unresolved V gene, and the others are unexplained. The sample table lists more than 100,000 clones, about 80% of them with a count of one. 1% of the sample is held by the ten biggest clonotypes. Specimen: PBMCs. The source of these receptors is a man aged 40-49 years in good health and CMV-seronegative.

The chain combines TRBV6-7 with TRBJ1-4, with unresolved D. TRBV6-7 is marked as an open reading frame, function uncertain. The CDR3 loop spans 15 amino acids. Trimming pared 7 bases from V and 4 bases from J, leaving 16 bases between. CDR3 in amino acids: CASTPVGQVNEKLFF. The CDR3 nucleotides read TGTGCCAGCACCCCAGTGGGTCAGGTTAATGAAAAACTGTTTTTT.

J is TRBJ2-7 and V is TRBV21-1; the tabulated D call, TRBD1, remains unverified against the DNA. TRBV21-1 represents a pseudogene. This CDR3 spans 16 amino acids. The DNA for the CDR3 is TGTGCCAGCAGCAAAGCCCTAAGGACAGGGGGTTACGAGCAGTACTTC. This sequence encodes CASSKALRTGGYEQYF.

The table lists this clone with a count of one. The CDR3 DNA is TGTGCCAGCAGAGTGGGGGGGCTCGGTCAGCCCCAGCATTTT. This sequence encodes CASRVGGLGQPQHF. J is TRBJ1-5 and V is TRBV27, with D tentatively TRBD1 (6 bases). From germline, CDR1 is MNHEY and CDR2 SMNVEV (reference sequence). With 6 bases removed from V and 6 bases from J, the gap between germline ends came to 15 bases. The CDR3 runs to 14 residues.

In regard to this clone: This CDR3 fails to terminate in the conserved phenylalanine or tryptophan, so it likely reflects a read error. No DNA is shown, since the ends of the CDR3 on it are uncertain; the CDR3 is the one TCRdb lists. The V call is TRBV30, the J call TRBJ1-6; the D call in the table, TRBD1, was not verified against the DNA. 13 amino acids form the CDR3, both terminal residues included. In germline, CDR1 is GTSNPN, CDR2 SVGIG (reference sequence). The CDR3 here is CACSSQGASPLQV.

The chain uses TRBV28 and TRBJ1-6; the D gene is possibly TRBD1 (6 bases). With 8 bases removed from V and 7 bases from J, the gap between germline ends came to 24 bases. Germline-derived CDR1 and CDR2 are MDHEN and SYDVKM. The CDR3 length is 17 residues. The chain's CDR3 is CASGEIGGGRYNSPLHF. CDR3 coding DNA: TGTGCCAGCGGAGAAATAGGGGGGGGTCGGTACAATTCACCCCTCCACTTT.

This chain joins TRBV6-6 and TRBJ1-1, with a possible D match to TRBD1 (5 bases). CDR3 length: 15 residues. Trimming shortened V by 6 bases and J by 4 bases, and 18 bases separated the two germline ends. Looked up from germline, CDR1 is MNHNY and CDR2 is SVGAGI (reference sequence). DNA of the CDR3: TGTGCCAGCAGCAAGTCGGCCAGGGAATTCACTGAAGCTTTCTTT. Its translation: CASSKSAREFTEAFF.

The chain links TRBV6-5 to TRBJ1-2, with D tentatively TRBD1 (5 bases). CDR1 is MNHEY, CDR2 SVGAGI, per germline. V was clipped by 2 bases and J by 8 bases, with 18 bases between them. The CDR3 extends over 15 amino acids. CDR3 DNA: TGTGCCAGCAGTTACCTTGGCGGAGGGACGAGGGGCTACACCTTC. It yields the protein CASSYLGGGTRGYTF.

The chain has TRBV10-3 and TRBJ2-2; perhaps TRBD2 as D (6 bases). V lost 4 bases and J lost 5, with 11 bases in between. Germline CDR1 is ENHRY and CDR2 is SYGVKD. This CDR3 is 14 amino acids long. CDR3 residues: CAISVQGGTGELFF. CDR3 nucleotide sequence: TGTGCCATCAGTGTGCAGGGAGGAACCGGGGAGCTGTTTTTT.